Below are 7 T cell receptor beta chains sequenced from a single sample in a study of cytomegalovirus exposure and HLA in healthy donors. The primer mix had 60 Vbeta and 13 Jbeta primers. Libraries were prepared by immunoSEQ multiplex PCR; TCRdb keeps only in-frame clonotypes and omits some of them. Among 180,000 or so clones listed, 77% were seen once. The sample comprised PBMCs. These receptors were collected from a man aged 18 to 29 in good health and CMV-seronegative.

The chain couples TRBV10-3 to TRBJ2-1, with TRBD1 as a possible D gene (5 bases). The CDR3 covers 12 residues. The germline gives CDR1 ENHRY, CDR2 SYGVKD. V lost 3 bases and J 7 bases, leaving 7 bases between the germline ends. CDR3 DNA: TGTGCCATCAGTGACCAGGGAAATGAGCAGTTCTTC. It specifies CAISDQGNEQFF.

V gene TRBV6-5 combines with J gene TRBJ1-2, with no clear D. Germline CDR1 reads MNHEY; CDR2 reads SVGAGI. V was cut by 2 bases and J by 2 bases, with 12 bases left in between. This CDR3 is 15 amino acids long. CDR3 protein: CASSYKAGVNYGYTF. Here the CDR3 DNA reads TGTGCCAGCAGTTACAAAGCCGGTGTCAACTATGGCTACACCTTC.

Only a few counts were recorded for this clone. The J gene is TRBJ2-1, the V gene TRBV7-9; 9 nucleotides agree with TRBD2. Looked up from germline, CDR1 is SEHNR and CDR2 is FQNEAQ (reference sequence). CDR3 length: 17 residues. After removal of 4 bases from V and 4 bases from J, the junction contained 11 bases not matched to a gene. Here the CDR3 reads CASSSLAGALVYNEQFF. The CDR3 DNA reads TGTGCCAGCAGCTCTTTAGCGGGAGCCCTAGTTTACAATGAGCAGTTCTTC.

The gene calls are TRBV6-5 and TRBJ2-3; tentative D call: TRBD1 (7 bases). V lost 4 bases and J 5 bases, leaving 19 bases between the germline ends. CDR1 and CDR2 from the germline V gene are MNHEY and SVGAGI. The CDR3 loop spans 16 amino acids. The CDR3 loop reads CASSLLGRGAGDTQYF. The DNA of the CDR3 is TGTGCCAGCAGTTTACTGGGCAGGGGGGCTGGAGATACGCAGTATTTT.

The genes are TRBV29-1 and TRBJ1-3; 12 positions match TRBD1. The CDR3 is 18 residues long. Germline CDR1 SQVTM, CDR2 ANQGSEA. J was trimmed by 4 bases and V by 2 bases; bases with no gene match: 12. CDR3 coding DNA: TGCAGCGTTGAATTCAGCCCGGGACAGGGGGCCTCAGGAAACACCATATATTTT. Encoded protein: CSVEFSPGQGASGNTIYF.

The chain links TRBV27 to TRBJ2-1, with TRBD2 matching 11 bases. CDR1 MNHEY and CDR2 SMNVEV come from the germline V gene (reference sequence). The CDR3 sequence is 15 residues long. V lost 6 bases and J lost 5; bases outside the gene matches: 6. CDR3 bases: TGTGCCAGCAGAAAGACTAGCGGGAAAAACAATGAGCAGTTCTTC. Amino acid sequence: CASRKTSGKNNEQFF.

The rearrangement links TRBV6-1 to TRBJ1-5; TRBD1 matches at 8 bases. CDR1 and CDR2 from the germline V gene are MNHNS and SASEGT. There are 15 residues in the CDR3. V lost 3 bases and J lost 7; bases outside the gene matches: 8. The CDR3 DNA sequence: TGTGCCAGCAGTGAGTTGACAGGGGTTGGCCAGCCCCAGCATTTT. This encodes CASSELTGVGQPQHF.